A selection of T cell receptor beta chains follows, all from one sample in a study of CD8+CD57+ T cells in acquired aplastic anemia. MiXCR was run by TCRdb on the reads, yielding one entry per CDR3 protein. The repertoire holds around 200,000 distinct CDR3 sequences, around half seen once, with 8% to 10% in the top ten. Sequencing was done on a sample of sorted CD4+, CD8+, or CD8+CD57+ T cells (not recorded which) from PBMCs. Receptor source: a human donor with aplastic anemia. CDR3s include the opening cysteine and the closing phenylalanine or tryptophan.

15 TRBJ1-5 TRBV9 CASSPGWRSNQPQHF
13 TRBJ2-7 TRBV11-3 CASSLGGSHEQYF
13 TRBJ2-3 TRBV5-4 CASSGGQTDTQYF
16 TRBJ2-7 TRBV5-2 CASTSIPAGGWYEQYF
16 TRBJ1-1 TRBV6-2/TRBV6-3 CASSSTVSGRMTEAFF
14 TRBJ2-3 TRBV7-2 CASRPGTLTDTQYF
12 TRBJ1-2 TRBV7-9 CALGQGAYGYTF
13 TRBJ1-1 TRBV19 CASSDRANTEAFF
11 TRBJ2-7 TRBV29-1 CSVDGGYEQYF
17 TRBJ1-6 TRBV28 CASSSRDRGLWNSPLHF
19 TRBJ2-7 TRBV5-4 CASSLDRQTSGRARYEQYF
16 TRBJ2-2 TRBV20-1 CSARDSSGENTGELFF
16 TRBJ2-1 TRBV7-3 CASSPLGGGPYNEQFF
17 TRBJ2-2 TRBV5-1 CASSLVPSGSFAGELFF
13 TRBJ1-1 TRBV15 CATSRGGTIEAFF
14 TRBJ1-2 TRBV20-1 CSAVPGPRSYGYTF
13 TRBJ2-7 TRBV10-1 CASTPDRGGEQYF
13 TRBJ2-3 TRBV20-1 CSATGTSGDTQYF
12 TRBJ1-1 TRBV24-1 CATSDVDTEAFF
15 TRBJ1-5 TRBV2 CASRTDMISNQPQHF
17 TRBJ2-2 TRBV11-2 CASSLITGGRRTGELFF
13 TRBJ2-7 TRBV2 CASKRGDSYEQYF
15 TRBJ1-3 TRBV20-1 CSATGPFFSGNTIYF
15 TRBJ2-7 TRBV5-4 CASSFGLGKGYEQYF
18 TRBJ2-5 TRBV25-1 CASSERASGGRDQETQYF
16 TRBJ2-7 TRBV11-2 CASSPGLASQPHEQYF
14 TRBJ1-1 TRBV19 CASRRGPGQGEAFF
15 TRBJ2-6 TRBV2 CASSEIPSGANVLTF